Detailed here is one T cell receptor (beta chain). The antigen this receptor binds is unknown. Within one base of it there is no much larger clone, and no base qualities were kept. This sample stems from a study of T cell responses to AZD1222 COVID-19 vaccine (dated by TCRdb to the early 2020s). Background for the entire study: AZD1222 recipients with second doses at about 4 weeks or about 12 weeks were pooled, because spike-specific TCR depth and breadth did not differ between schedules. A total of just over 230 trial participants underwent TCR sequencing, of whom around 210 had received two doses of AZD1222 and some 26 had received two doses of the MenACWY control vaccine. Trial participants were enrolled into age subgroups of 18-55, 56-69 and 70-plus years, which contained about 150, 27 and 61 TCR-sequenced participants, respectively. Broader findings and caveats from the paper: The whole spike protein was spanned by vaccine-associated CD4 TCRs, and dominant responses were seen in regions 160-218 and 743-854. After two AZD1222 doses, both the breadth and the depth of spike-specific TCRs were significantly higher than at day 0 and than in MenACWY recipients. In the small 56-69-year group, the increase in depth fell short of significance, most likely because of low power. Most participants were white British and females outnumbered males, and the authors suggested that clonal diversity may have been underestimated. Conclusions about previously exposed vaccinees were limited because only six AZD1222 recipients were SARS-CoV-2 seropositive at baseline. Reportedly, almost half of the unique spike-specific TCRs recognized epitopes lying outside the regions that are mutated in the B.1.351 and B.1.1.7 variants. Because no day 14 peak-response samples were available, repertoires were characterized only after the peak T cell response.

Read against the paper, the sample's time point label means: baseline before first vaccination. Vaccinee samples were obtained from the UK trials COV001 and COV002, which included a single-blind randomized controlled phase 2/3 trial of AZD1222 (ChAdOx1 nCoV-19) in healthy adults. Trial participant PBMC samples were collected at day 0 and day 28 after the second dose for TCRbeta chain sequencing. Reading from cysteine to phenylalanine, the CDR3 counts 18 amino acids. The retained sequence is limited to the CDR3, 54 bases, with the frame set at the first base. V was cut back by 0 bases and J by 2 bases, leaving a gap of 18 bases between them. The germline V gene sets CDR1 to SGHDT and CDR2 to YYEEEE. The CDR3 regions of human TCRbeta chains were analyzed by immunosequencing. On the study's bioinformatics: Repertoire TCRs were checked for matches against a reference library of SARS-CoV-2-specific TCRs that had been generated using the MIRA antigen-specificity platform. Breadth was defined as the fraction of unique TCRs that were SARS-CoV-2-associated. Depth was defined as the fraction of total T cells that were SARS-CoV-2-associated. Using the MIRA data, each spike-specific TCR was mapped to the spike region that the TCR reacts to and placed in a CD4 or CD8 class. Log10-transformed breadth and depth values were compared by one-way ANOVA with Sidak's multiple comparisons tests. The clones in this table, taken by TCRdb from immuneACCESS, are in-frame only. Not every clone is retained; where verified, under half of the shortfall comes from an unresolved V gene, and the cause of the rest is unknown. The V and J calls and the clone size are those of that table, but D and trimming were determined from the DNA. The sample has more than 85,000 clones on record, roughly nine tenths of them singletons. Clones ranked in the top ten supply around 1.6% of the sample.

This sample comprised peripheral blood, obtained on day 0 of AZD1222 vaccination. The sequence was collected from an adult in good health. Recombination connected TRBV5-6 to TRBJ1-5; D gene: possibly TRBD1, on 5 matching bases. CDR3 protein: CASSLGGLFGGRNQPQHF. The DNA sequence is as follows: TGTGCCAGCAGCTTGGGAGGATTATTCGGGGGTCGCAATCAGCCCCAGCATTTT. Reference TRBV5-6 and TRBJ1-5 genes cover what lies past the CDR3, so the full variable domain is DAGVTQSPTHLIKTRGQQVTLRCSPKSGHDTVSWYQQALGQGPQFIFQYYEEEERQRGNFPDRFSGHQFPNYSSELNVNALLLGDSALYLCASSLGGLFGGRNQPQHFGDGTRLSIL.